This passage covers 2 T cell receptor beta chains from one sample sequenced in a study of T cells in Graves' hyperthyroidism and ophthalmopathy. Using RNA transcripts as the source, TCR beta CDR3 regions were amplified. First-round RT-PCR with HTBI primers amplified the TCR CDR3 region. TCRdb redid the calling of the multiplex PCR reads with MiXCR, one entry per CDR3 protein. The top ten clones hold around 21% of a sample with about 380,000 distinct CDR3 sequences, approximately 13% of them seen once. The source material was blood. Every receptor here comes from a man aged 30-40 years with Graves' hyperthyroidism that later progressed to Graves' ophthalmopathy.

This clonotype occurred many times. The rearrangement joins TRBV12-3 or TRBV12-4 to TRBJ1-5; possibly TRBD1 for D (5 bases). The CDR3 totals 14 residues. The V end lost 3 bases, the J end lost 6 bases, and 12 bases lay between the germline ends. This CDR3 reads CASSFSRVGQPQHF. The CDR3 region has the DNA TGTGCCAGCAGTTTTAGCAGGGTTGGTCAGCCCCAGCATTTT.

In its sample, this clonotype was seen many times. The chain uses TRBV28 and TRBJ1-1; D is undetermined. The germline gives CDR1 MDHEN, CDR2 SYDVKM. V dropped 6 bases and J dropped 7 bases, with 18 bases sitting between them. The CDR3 totals 14 residues. As DNA, the CDR3 is TGTGCCAGCAGCCCGTCTCACCCAGTTGGTGAAGCTTTCTTT. Protein: CASSPSHPVGEAFF.